This T cell receptor (beta chain) appears in the sequencing data of a study of blood T cell repertoires in COVID-19. Generated by immunoSEQ multiplex PCR, the TCRdb table keeps only in-frame clones and is missing some. The data show 380,000 or so clones, about 90% seen once. Germline V gives CDR1 LGHNA, CDR2 YSLEER. V lost 0 bases to trimming and J lost 4 bases, with 12 bases between them. The CDR3 runs to 15 residues. The TCR comes from a man in his forties with acute or convalescent COVID-19. Sequenced: peripheral blood. V is TRBV4-3 and J is TRBJ1-2; no firm D call. CDR3 in DNA: TGCGCCAGCAGCCAAGATAGGTCCGGGTCCTATGGCTACACCTTC. It translates to CASSQDRSGSYGYTF.